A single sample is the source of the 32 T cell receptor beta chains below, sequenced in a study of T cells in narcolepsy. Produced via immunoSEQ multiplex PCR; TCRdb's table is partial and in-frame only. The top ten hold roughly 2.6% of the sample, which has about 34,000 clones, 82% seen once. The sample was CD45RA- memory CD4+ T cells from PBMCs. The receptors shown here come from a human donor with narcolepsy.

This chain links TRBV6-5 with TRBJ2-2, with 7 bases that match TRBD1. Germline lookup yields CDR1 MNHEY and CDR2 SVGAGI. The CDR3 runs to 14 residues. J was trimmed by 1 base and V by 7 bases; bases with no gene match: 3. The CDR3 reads CASTQGRNTGELFF. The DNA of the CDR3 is TGTGCCAGCACACAGGGGAGGAACACCGGGGAGCTGTTTTTT.

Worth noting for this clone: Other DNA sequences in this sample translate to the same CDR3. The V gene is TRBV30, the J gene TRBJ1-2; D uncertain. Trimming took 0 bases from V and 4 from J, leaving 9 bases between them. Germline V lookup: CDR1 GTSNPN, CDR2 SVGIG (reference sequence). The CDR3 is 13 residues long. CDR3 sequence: CAWSVLGGYGYTF. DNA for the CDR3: TGTGCCTGGAGTGTTTTAGGAGGCTATGGCTACACCTTC.

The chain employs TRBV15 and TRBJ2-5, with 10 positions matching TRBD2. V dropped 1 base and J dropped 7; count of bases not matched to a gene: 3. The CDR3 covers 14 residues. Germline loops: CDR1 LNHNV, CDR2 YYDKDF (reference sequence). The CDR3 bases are TGTGCCACCAGCAGAGTAGCGGGAGGAGGGACCCAGTACTTC. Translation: CATSRVAGGGTQYF.

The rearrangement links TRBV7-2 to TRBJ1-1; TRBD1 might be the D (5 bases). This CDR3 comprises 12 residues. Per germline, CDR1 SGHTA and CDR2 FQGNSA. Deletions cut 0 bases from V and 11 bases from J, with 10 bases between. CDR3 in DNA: TGTGCCAGCAGCTTAGCCGGGGGTACGGCTTTCTTT. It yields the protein CASSLAGGTAFF.

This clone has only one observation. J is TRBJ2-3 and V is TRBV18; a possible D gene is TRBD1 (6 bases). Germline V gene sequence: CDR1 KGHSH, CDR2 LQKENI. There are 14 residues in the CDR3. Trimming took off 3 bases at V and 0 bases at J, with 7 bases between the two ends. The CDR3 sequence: CASSPDRSTDTQYF. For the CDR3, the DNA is TGTGCCAGCTCACCCGACAGGAGCACAGATACGCAGTATTTT.

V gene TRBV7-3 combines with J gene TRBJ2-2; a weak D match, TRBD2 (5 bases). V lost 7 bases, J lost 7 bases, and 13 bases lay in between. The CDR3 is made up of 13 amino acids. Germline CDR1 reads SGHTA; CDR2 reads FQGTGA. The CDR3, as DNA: TGTGCCAGCACCCGGGAAGAGGACGGGGAGCTGTTTTTT. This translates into CASTREEDGELFF.

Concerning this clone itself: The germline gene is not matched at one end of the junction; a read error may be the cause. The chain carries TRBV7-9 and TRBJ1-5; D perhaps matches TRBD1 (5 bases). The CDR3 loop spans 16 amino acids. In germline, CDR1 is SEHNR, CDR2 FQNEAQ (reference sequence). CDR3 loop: CASSLGDSRSTQPQHF. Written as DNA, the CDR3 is TGTGCCAGCAGCTTAGGGGACTCCCGCAGCACTCAGCCCCAGCATTTT.

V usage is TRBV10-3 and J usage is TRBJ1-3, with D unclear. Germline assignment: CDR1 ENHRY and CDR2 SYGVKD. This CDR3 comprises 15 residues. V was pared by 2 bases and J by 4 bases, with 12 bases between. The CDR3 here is CAISETAGNGNTIYF. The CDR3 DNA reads TGTGCCATCAGTGAGACGGCAGGCAACGGAAACACCATATATTTT.

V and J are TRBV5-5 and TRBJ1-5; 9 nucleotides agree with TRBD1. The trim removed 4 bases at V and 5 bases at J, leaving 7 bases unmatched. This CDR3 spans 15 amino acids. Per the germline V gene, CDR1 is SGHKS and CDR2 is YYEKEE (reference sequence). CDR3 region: CASSPTGGQYQPQHF. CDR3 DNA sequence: TGTGCCAGCAGCCCTACAGGGGGCCAATATCAGCCCCAGCATTTT.

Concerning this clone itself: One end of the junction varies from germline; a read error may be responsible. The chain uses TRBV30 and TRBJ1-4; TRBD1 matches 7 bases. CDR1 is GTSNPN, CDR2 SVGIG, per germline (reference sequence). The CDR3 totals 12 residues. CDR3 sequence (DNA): TGTGCCTGGAGTGTCCAGGGGGAAAGACTGTTTTTT. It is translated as CAWSVQGERLFF.

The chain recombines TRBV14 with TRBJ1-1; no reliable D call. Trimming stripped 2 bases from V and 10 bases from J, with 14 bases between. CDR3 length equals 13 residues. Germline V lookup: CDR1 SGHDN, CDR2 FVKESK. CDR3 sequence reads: CASSQSRQERAFF. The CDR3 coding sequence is TGTGCCAGCAGCCAATCCCGCCAGGAGCGAGCTTTCTTT.

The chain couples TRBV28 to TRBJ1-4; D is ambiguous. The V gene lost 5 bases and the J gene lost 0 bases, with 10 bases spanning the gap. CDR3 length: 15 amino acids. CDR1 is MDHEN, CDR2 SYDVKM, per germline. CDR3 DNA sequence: TGTGCCAGCAGTGCGTTGGATGCAACTAATGAAAAACTGTTTTTT. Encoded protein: CASSALDATNEKLFF.

CDR3 DNA: TGTGCCAGCAGTGGCTGGGGGCAGGGGTCCCCAGATACGCAGTATTTT. Translated: CASSGWGQGSPDTQYF. This chain joins TRBV25-1 and TRBJ2-3, with a tentative D call TRBD1 (6 bases). Germline CDR1 reads MGHDK; CDR2 reads SYGVNS. V was trimmed by 4 bases and J by 4 bases, leaving 18 bases between them. The CDR3 totals 16 residues. Combining the CDR3 with reference TRBV25-1 and TRBJ2-3 gives the whole variable domain EADIYQTPRYLVIGTGKKITLECSQTMGHDKMYWYQQDPGMELHLIHYSYGVNSTEKGDLSSESTVSRIRTEHFPLTLESARPSHTSQYLCASSGWGQGSPDTQYFGPGTRLTVL.

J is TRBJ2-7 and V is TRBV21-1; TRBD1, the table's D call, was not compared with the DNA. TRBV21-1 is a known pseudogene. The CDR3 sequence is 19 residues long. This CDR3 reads CASSKRDREVSGPHYEQYF. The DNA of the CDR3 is TGTGCCAGCAGCAAAAGGGACAGGGAGGTATCGGGGCCGCACTACGAGCAGTACTTC.

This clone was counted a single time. CDR3 nucleotides: TGTGCCAGCAGAATCTCAGGTCAGCCCCAGCATTTT. It codes for CASRISGQPQHF. This chain uses TRBV28 with TRBJ1-5; the D is unclear. Trimming cost V 6 bases and J 6 bases, with 9 bases left between them. CDR1 MDHEN and CDR2 SYDVKM come from the germline V gene. The CDR3 is made up of 12 amino acids.

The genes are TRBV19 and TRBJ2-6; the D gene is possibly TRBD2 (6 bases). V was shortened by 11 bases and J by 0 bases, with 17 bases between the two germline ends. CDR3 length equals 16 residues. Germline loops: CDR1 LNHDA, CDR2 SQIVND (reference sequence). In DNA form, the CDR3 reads TGTGCCGCTTCGGAGGGGACGGTCTCTGGGGCCAACGTCCTGACTTTC. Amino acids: CAASEGTVSGANVLTF.

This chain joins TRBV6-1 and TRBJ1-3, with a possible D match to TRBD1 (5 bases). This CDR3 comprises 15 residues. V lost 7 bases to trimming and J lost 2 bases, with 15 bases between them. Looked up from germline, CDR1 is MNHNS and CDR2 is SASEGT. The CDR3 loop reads CASTAGTEAGNTIYF. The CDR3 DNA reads TGTGCCAGCACGGCCGGGACGGAGGCTGGAAACACCATATATTTT.

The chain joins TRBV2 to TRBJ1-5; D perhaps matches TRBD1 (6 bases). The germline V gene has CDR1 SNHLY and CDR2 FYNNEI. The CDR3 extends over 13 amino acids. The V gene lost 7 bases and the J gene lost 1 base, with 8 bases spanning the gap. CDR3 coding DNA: TGTGCCAGCAAGGGGGACAGCAATCAGCCCCAGCATTTT. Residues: CASKGDSNQPQHF.

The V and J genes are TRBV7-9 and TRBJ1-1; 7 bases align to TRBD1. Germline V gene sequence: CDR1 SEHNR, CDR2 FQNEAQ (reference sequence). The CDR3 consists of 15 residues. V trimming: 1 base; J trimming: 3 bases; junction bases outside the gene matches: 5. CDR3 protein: CASSLGSRGDTEAFF. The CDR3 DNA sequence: TGTGCCAGCAGCTTAGGAAGCAGGGGGGACACTGAAGCTTTCTTT. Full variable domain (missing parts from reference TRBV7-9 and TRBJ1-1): DTGVSQNPRHKITKRGQNVTFRCDPISEHNRLYWYRQTLGQGPEFLTYFQNEAQLEKSRLLSDRFSAERPKGSFSTLEIQRTEQGDSAMYLCASSLGSRGDTEAFFGQGTRLTVV.

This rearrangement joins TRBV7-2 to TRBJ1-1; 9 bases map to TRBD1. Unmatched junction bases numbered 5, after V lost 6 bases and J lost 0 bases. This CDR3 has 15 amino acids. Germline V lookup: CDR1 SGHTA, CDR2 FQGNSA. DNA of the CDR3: TGTGCCAGCAGTATACAGGGGGCAGTGAACACTGAAGCTTTCTTT. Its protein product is CASSIQGAVNTEAFF.

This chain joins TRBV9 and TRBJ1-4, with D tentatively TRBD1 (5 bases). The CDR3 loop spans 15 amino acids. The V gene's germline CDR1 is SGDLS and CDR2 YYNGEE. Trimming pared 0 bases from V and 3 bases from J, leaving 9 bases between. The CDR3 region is CASSVGGHSNEKLFF. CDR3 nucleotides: TGTGCCAGCAGCGTAGGAGGACACTCTAATGAAAAACTGTTTTTT.

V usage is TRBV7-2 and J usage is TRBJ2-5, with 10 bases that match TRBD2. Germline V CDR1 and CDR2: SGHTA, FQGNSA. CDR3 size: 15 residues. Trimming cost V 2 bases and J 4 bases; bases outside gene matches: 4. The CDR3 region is CASSLQAGGLETQYF. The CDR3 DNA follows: TGTGCCAGCAGCTTACAAGCGGGGGGGCTAGAGACCCAGTACTTC.

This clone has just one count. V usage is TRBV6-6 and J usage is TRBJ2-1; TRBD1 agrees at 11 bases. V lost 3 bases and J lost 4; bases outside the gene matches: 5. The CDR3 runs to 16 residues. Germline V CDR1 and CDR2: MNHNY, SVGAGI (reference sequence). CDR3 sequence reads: CASSYTGTGGYNEQFF. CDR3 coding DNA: TGTGCCAGCAGTTATACCGGGACAGGGGGTTACAATGAGCAGTTCTTC.

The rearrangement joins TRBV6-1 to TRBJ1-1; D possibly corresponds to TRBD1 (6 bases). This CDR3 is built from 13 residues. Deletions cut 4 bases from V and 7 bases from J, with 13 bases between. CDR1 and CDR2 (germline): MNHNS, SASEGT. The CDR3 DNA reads TGTGCCAGCAGTGGACGGACAGTTGGTGAAGCTTTCTTT. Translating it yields CASSGRTVGEAFF.

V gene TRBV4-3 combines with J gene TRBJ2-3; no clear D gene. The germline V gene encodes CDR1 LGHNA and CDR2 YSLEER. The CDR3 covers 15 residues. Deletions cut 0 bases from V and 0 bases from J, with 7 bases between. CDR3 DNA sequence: TGCGCCAGCAGCCAAGAAAGCGACAGCACAGATACGCAGTATTTT. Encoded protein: CASSQESDSTDTQYF.

The DNA of the CDR3 is TGTGCCAGCGAAAAAGGACAGGATAGCAATCAGCCCCAGCATTTT. It translates to CASEKGQDSNQPQHF. V usage is TRBV7-3 and J usage is TRBJ1-5; 7 bases are shared with TRBD1. The length of the CDR3 is 15 residues. V was pared by 8 bases and J by 0 bases, with 7 bases of the junction left unmatched. CDR1 and CDR2 from the germline V gene are SGHTA and FQGTGA.

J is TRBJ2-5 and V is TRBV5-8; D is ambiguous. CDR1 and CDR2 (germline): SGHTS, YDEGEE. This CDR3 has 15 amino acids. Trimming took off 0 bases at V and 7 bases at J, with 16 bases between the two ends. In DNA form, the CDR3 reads TGTGCCAGCAGCTTGGAGACGGCCGTCCCGGGGACCCAGTACTTC. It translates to CASSLETAVPGTQYF.

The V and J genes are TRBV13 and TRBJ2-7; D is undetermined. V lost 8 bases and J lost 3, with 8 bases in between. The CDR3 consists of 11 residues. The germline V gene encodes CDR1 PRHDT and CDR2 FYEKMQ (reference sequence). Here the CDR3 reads CASGSLYEQYF. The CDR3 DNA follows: TGTGCCAGCGGATCACTCTACGAGCAGTACTTC.

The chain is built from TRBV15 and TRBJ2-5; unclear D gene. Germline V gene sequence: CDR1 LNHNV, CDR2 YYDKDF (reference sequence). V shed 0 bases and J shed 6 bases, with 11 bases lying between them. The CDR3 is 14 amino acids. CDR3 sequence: CATSRDLKGQTQYF. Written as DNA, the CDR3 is TGTGCCACCAGCAGAGATCTCAAGGGTCAGACCCAGTACTTC.

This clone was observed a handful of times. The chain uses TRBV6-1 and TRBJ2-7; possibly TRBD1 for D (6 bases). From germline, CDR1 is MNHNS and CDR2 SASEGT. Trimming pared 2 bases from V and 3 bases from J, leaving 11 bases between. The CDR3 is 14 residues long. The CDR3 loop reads CASSEQGSVYEQYF. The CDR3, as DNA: TGTGCCAGCAGTGAACAGGGGTCGGTCTACGAGCAGTACTTC.

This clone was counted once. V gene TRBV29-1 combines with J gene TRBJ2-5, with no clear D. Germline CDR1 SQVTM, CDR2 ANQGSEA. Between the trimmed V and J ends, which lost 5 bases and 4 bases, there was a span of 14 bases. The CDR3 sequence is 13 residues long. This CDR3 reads CSVCEGASETQYF. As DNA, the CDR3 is TGCAGCGTTTGTGAAGGAGCTTCAGAGACCCAGTACTTC.

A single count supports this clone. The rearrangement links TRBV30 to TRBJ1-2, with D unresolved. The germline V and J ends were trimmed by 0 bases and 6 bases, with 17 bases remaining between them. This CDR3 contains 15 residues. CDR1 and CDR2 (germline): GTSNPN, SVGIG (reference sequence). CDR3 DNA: TGTGCCTGGAGTGTAGGCAGGCCCTCCGGCCATGGCTACACCTTC. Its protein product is CAWSVGRPSGHGYTF.